These 30 T cell receptor beta chains were all obtained from the same sample, sequenced in a study of T cell repertoires in cytomegalovirus infection. No antigen has been identified for these receptors. A single record per CDR3 protein comes from TCRdb applying MiXCR to the reads. The profile shows 450,000 to 550,000 distinct CDR3 sequences, under 45% of them singletons. The sample here was cultured PBMCs, taken from culture after CMV antigen stimulation. These receptors were taken from a human donor in good health (CMV status not recorded). Some clones in this sample may be carry-over from other donors' samples.

The chain couples TRBV13 to TRBJ2-1; no definite D call. This CDR3 comprises 13 residues. The V gene's germline CDR1 is PRHDT and CDR2 FYEKMQ (reference sequence). V was cut by 5 bases and J by 5 bases, with 10 bases left in between. DNA of the CDR3: TGTGCCAGCAGCCCTAGGCCCAACAATGAGCAGTTCTTC. The encoded protein is CASSPRPNNEQFF.

CDR3 loop: CAWSGTVNEKLFF. The CDR3 nucleotides read TGTGCCTGGAGTGGGACAGTGAATGAAAAACTGTTTTTT. This rearrangement joins TRBV30 to TRBJ1-4; D may be TRBD1 (6 bases). The length of the CDR3 is 13 residues. V was pared by 1 base and J by 5 bases, with 8 bases between. Germline loops: CDR1 GTSNPN, CDR2 SVGIG (reference sequence).

V usage is TRBV2 and J usage is TRBJ1-1, with 7 bases identical to TRBD1. V shed 9 bases and J 1 base; nucleotides not matched to a gene: 11. The germline CDR1 and CDR2 sequences are SNHLY and FYNNEI. The length of the CDR3 is 15 residues. CDR3 sequence (DNA): TGTGCCAGACTGCCGACAGGGCCCAGGAACACTGAAGCTTTCTTT. It translates to CARLPTGPRNTEAFF.

The genes are TRBV3-1 and TRBJ1-5; D is ambiguous. Trimming left V 1 base short and J 0 bases short, with 7 bases between. Germline CDR1 LGHDT, CDR2 YNNKEL (reference sequence). The CDR3 runs to 15 residues. CDR3 DNA: TGTGCCAGCAGCCAAGGGGGAGTTAGCAATCAGCCCCAGCATTTT. This translates into CASSQGGVSNQPQHF.

The chain is built from TRBV2 and TRBJ2-1; 8 bases fit TRBD2. The CDR3 contains 15 residues. Trimming cost V 6 bases and J 6 bases; bases outside gene matches: 10. Germline CDR1 and CDR2: SNHLY and FYNNEI. The DNA of the CDR3 is TGTGCCAGCAGCAGACCGGGACTAGTAGTCAATGAGCAGTTCTTC. Translation: CASSRPGLVVNEQFF.

The V gene is TRBV7-2, the J gene TRBJ1-4, with 11 bases identical to TRBD1. The ends lost 5 bases at V and 7 bases at J; junction bases unmatched: 12. The CDR3 contains 17 residues. Germline CDR1 and CDR2: SGHTA and FQGNSA. CDR3 region: CASSQTRAGTGGEKLFF. The CDR3 DNA sequence: TGTGCCAGCAGCCAGACCCGGGCCGGGACAGGGGGTGAAAAACTGTTTTTT.

The chain has TRBV7-4 and TRBJ1-1; a possible D gene is TRBD1 (5 bases). V was clipped by 2 bases and J by 4 bases, with 11 bases between them. Germline loops: CDR1 SGHVT, CDR2 SQSDAQ. The CDR3 sequence is 14 residues long. The CDR3: CASSLNTQGTEAFF. The CDR3 DNA reads TGTGCCAGCAGCTTAAACACGCAGGGCACTGAAGCTTTCTTT.

This clonotype was counted between two and nine times. The rearrangement joins TRBV7-2 to TRBJ1-4, with TRBD1 as a possible D gene (5 bases). The germline V and J ends were trimmed by 4 bases and 8 bases, with 14 bases remaining between them. CDR3 length: 14 residues. CDR1 is SGHTA and CDR2 is FQGNSA in the germline V gene. CDR3 coding DNA: TGTGCCAGCAGCTCCAGACCTGGGGGGGAAAAACTGTTTTTT. It translates to CASSSRPGGEKLFF.

In this sample, this clonotype turned up a few times. The rearrangement links TRBV7-9 to TRBJ2-7; 8 bases match TRBD1. The CDR3 is 18 amino acids. J was trimmed by 0 bases and V by 5 bases; bases with no gene match: 15. Germline V CDR1 and CDR2: SEHNR, FQNEAQ (reference sequence). The CDR3 nucleotides read TGTGCCAGCAGCCCTAGTCCCGGGACAGGTTTCAGCTCCTACGAGCAGTACTTC. It encodes CASSPSPGTGFSSYEQYF.

The V and J genes are TRBV7-8 and TRBJ1-1; perhaps TRBD1 as D (6 bases). Trimming removed 5 bases from V and 0 bases from J, with 19 bases in between. The CDR3 runs 17 residues. CDR1 is SGHVS, CDR2 FQNEAQ, per germline. In nucleotides, the CDR3 is TGTGCCAGCAGCCGCGGCTCGGACAGCTTTATGAACACTGAAGCTTTCTTT. Its translation: CASSRGSDSFMNTEAFF.

The chain joins TRBV19 to TRBJ1-6; no clear D. The CDR3 runs to 15 residues. Trimming removed 6 bases from V and 0 bases from J, with 9 bases in between. Germline CDR1 and CDR2: LNHDA and SQIVND (reference sequence). CDR3 sequence reads: CASSSASSYNSPLHF. The CDR3 DNA is TGTGCCAGTAGCTCAGCGAGCTCCTATAATTCACCCCTCCACTTT.

The rearrangement links TRBV7-8 to TRBJ1-1; D gene unclear. Trimming cost V 6 bases and J 3 bases, with 8 bases left between them. This CDR3 spans 12 amino acids. Germline assignment: CDR1 SGHVS and CDR2 FQNEAQ. The CDR3: CASRSWDTEAFF. CDR3 coding DNA: TGTGCCAGCAGGAGTTGGGACACTGAAGCTTTCTTT.

This clonotype was detected once. The chain joins TRBV7-2 to TRBJ2-2; TRBD2 aligns across 8 bases. This CDR3 is 16 amino acids long. Germline V CDR1 and CDR2: SGHTA, FQGNSA. With 4 bases clipped from V and 1 base from J, the junction kept 5 bases outside the gene matches. In nucleotides, the CDR3 is TGTGCCAGCAGCTCGCTAAGCGGGAGGAACACCGGGGAGCTGTTTTTT. Translation: CASSSLSGRNTGELFF.

The chain combines TRBV28 with TRBJ2-5; TRBD2 aligns across 7 bases. This CDR3 is built from 15 residues. Trimming at V came to 3 bases and at J to 4 bases, leaving 8 bases not matched to a gene. Looked up from germline, CDR1 is MDHEN and CDR2 is SYDVKM. The CDR3 DNA reads TGTGCCAGCAGTTTTCTTCGTGGGGGGGGAGAGACCCAGTACTTC. Translation: CASSFLRGGGETQYF.

The chain is built from TRBV19 and TRBJ2-7, with TRBD2 identical over 11 bases. J was trimmed by 2 bases and V by 6 bases; bases with no gene match: 6. Germline values: CDR1 LNHDA, CDR2 SQIVND (reference sequence). The CDR3 is made up of 15 amino acids. CDR3: CASRFGGLAAYEQYF. Written as DNA, the CDR3 is TGTGCCAGTAGGTTTGGGGGACTAGCGGCCTACGAGCAGTACTTC. The variable domain in full, completed from reference TRBV19 and TRBJ2-7, reads DGGITQSPKYLFRKEGQNVTLSCEQNLNHDAMYWYRQDPGQGLRLIYYSQIVNDFQKGDIAEGYSVSREKKESFPLTVTSAQKNPTAFYLCASRFGGLAAYEQYFGPGTRLTVT.

There are a few counts of this clonotype. The chain joins TRBV6-6 to TRBJ2-1; 9 bases fit TRBD1. The trim removed 5 bases at V and 4 bases at J, leaving 9 bases unmatched. This CDR3 has 16 amino acids. In germline, CDR1 is MNHNY, CDR2 SVGAGI (reference sequence). CDR3 coding DNA: TGTGCCAGCAGTCTACTAGGGGACAGGGTATACAATGAGCAGTTCTTC. This gives the protein CASSLLGDRVYNEQFF.

There are many counts of this clonotype. The chain is built from TRBV7-8 and TRBJ2-7; tentatively, D is TRBD2 (6 bases). Germline CDR1 is SGHVS and CDR2 is FQNEAQ. This CDR3 is built from 14 residues. The V and J ends lost 1 base and 3 bases respectively, with 10 bases between them. The CDR3 region is CASSLGLASYEQYF. As DNA, the CDR3 is TGTGCCAGCAGCTTAGGCCTAGCGAGCTACGAGCAGTACTTC.

The V and J genes are TRBV6-2 or TRBV6-3 and TRBJ1-1; D remains unclear. The CDR3 has 14 residues. Trimming stripped 2 bases from V and 1 base from J, with 8 bases between. CDR1 and CDR2 from the germline V gene are MNHEY and SVGEGT. In nucleotides, the CDR3 is TGTGCCAGCAGTTACCGGAAAGGGAACACTGAAGCTTTCTTT. As protein: CASSYRKGNTEAFF.

This clonotype showed up just a few times. The rearrangement links TRBV12-3 or TRBV12-4 to TRBJ2-4; no clear D gene. Deletions cut 4 bases from V and 6 bases from J, with 10 bases between. The CDR3 is 13 residues long. CDR3 residues: CASSSGALNIQYF. Written as DNA, the CDR3 is TGTGCCAGCAGTTCAGGTGCCTTAAACATTCAGTACTTC.

This clonotype was recorded only once. The CDR3 region is CASQDSVVETQYF. CDR3 DNA sequence: TGTGCCTCCCAGGACAGTGTCGTGGAGACCCAGTACTTC. The genes are TRBV10-3 and TRBJ2-5; perhaps TRBD1 as D (6 bases). The germline V gene encodes CDR1 ENHRY and CDR2 SYGVKD. This CDR3 spans 13 amino acids. V was trimmed by 11 bases and J by 5 bases, leaving 18 bases between them.

The gene calls are TRBV4-1 and TRBJ2-3; 9 bases match TRBD2. V shed 2 bases, J shed 0 bases, and the junction held 6 bases outside the gene matches. Germline V CDR1 and CDR2: MGHRA, YSYEKL. There are 17 residues in the CDR3. As DNA, the CDR3 is TGCGCCAGCAGCCAACCGATAGCGGGGGCCAGCACAGATACGCAGTATTTT. It is translated as CASSQPIAGASTDTQYF.

The chain links TRBV7-2 to TRBJ2-5, with TRBD2 identical over 9 bases. The CDR3 is 16 residues long. With V trimmed by 3 bases and J by 3 bases, 8 bases remained unmatched. The germline gives CDR1 SGHTA, CDR2 FQGNSA. The CDR3 reads CASSLSLAGVKETQYF. The CDR3, as DNA: TGTGCCAGCAGCTTGAGCTTAGCGGGGGTGAAAGAGACCCAGTACTTC.

There are a few counts of this clonotype. The J gene is TRBJ2-1, the V gene TRBV20-1; 8 bases map to TRBD2. With 3 bases clipped from V and 9 bases from J, the junction kept 13 bases outside the gene matches. This CDR3 is built from 15 residues. CDR1 and CDR2 from the germline V gene are DFQATT and SNEGSKA (reference sequence). CDR3 sequence reads: CSASESGGEYGEQFF. CDR3 DNA sequence: TGCAGTGCTAGTGAGAGCGGGGGAGAGTATGGTGAGCAGTTCTTC.

This clonotype was found a few times. The chain combines TRBV7-9 with TRBJ2-3, with 8 bases aligning to TRBD2. The junction had 6 bases not matched to a gene; V was cut back by 5 bases and J by 5 bases. The germline V gene has CDR1 SEHNR and CDR2 FQNEAQ (reference sequence). The CDR3 consists of 14 residues. The CDR3 DNA is TGTGCCAGCAGCCCGACTAGCGTCGGAGATACGCAGTATTTT. Its protein product is CASSPTSVGDTQYF.

This clonotype was detected a few times. J is TRBJ2-3 and V is TRBV5-6, with a tentative D call TRBD2 (6 bases). CDR1 SGHDT and CDR2 YYEEEE come from the germline V gene. V lost 3 bases to trimming and J lost 2 bases, with 13 bases between them. The CDR3 is 15 amino acids. The CDR3 loop is CASSWGRSPTDTQYF. The CDR3 nucleotides read TGTGCCAGCAGCTGGGGGAGGAGTCCCACAGATACGCAGTATTTT. Based on the CDR3 plus reference TRBV5-6 and TRBJ2-3, the full variable domain is DAGVTQSPTHLIKTRGQQVTLRCSPKSGHDTVSWYQQALGQGPQFIFQYYEEEERQRGNFPDRFSGHQFPNYSSELNVNALLLGDSALYLCASSWGRSPTDTQYFGPGTRLTVL.

The gene calls are TRBV29-1 and TRBJ2-7, with 7 positions matching TRBD1. Germline values: CDR1 SQVTM, CDR2 ANQGSEA. This CDR3 has 13 amino acids. V lost 6 bases and J lost 4; bases outside the gene matches: 9. The CDR3 DNA is TGCAGCGTGCTGACAGGGATACTATACGAGCAGTACTTC. The encoded protein is CSVLTGILYEQYF.

The rearrangement links TRBV7-3 to TRBJ1-6; maybe TRBD1 (5 bases). Trimming removed 3 bases at V and 9 bases at J, with 15 bases between. Germline assignment: CDR1 SGHTA and CDR2 FQGTGA. The CDR3 loop spans 15 amino acids. The CDR3 spells CASSLVGDPTSPLHF. The CDR3 DNA is TGTGCCAGCAGCTTGGTCGGGGACCCTACTTCACCCCTCCACTTT.

This chain links TRBV6-1 with TRBJ1-5, with 9 bases lining up with TRBD1. This CDR3 has 17 amino acids. The V and J ends lost 4 bases and 0 bases, in that order; junction bases with no gene match: 7. From germline, CDR1 is MNHNS and CDR2 SASEGT. The CDR3 protein is CASSAGQGVYSNQPQHF. The DNA for the CDR3 is TGTGCCAGCAGTGCGGGACAGGGCGTTTATAGCAATCAGCCCCAGCATTTT.

This clonotype was counted a few times. CDR3 DNA: TGTGCCAGCAGCTTAGTTGGGGTCCGGGACACTGAAGCTTTCTTT. It codes for CASSLVGVRDTEAFF. This chain joins TRBV7-2 and TRBJ1-1, with D hard to call. Germline V CDR1 and CDR2: SGHTA, FQGNSA. Trimming cost V 1 base and J 3 bases, with 12 bases left between them. The CDR3 is 15 residues long.

This clonotype was recorded a few times. The chain combines TRBV7-2 with TRBJ2-2; D might be TRBD1 (6 bases). Looked up from germline, CDR1 is SGHTA and CDR2 is FQGNSA. The CDR3 loop spans 15 amino acids. The V end was cut by 1 base, the J end by 6 bases, with 12 bases between. The chain's CDR3 is CASSLDFTGSGELFF. The CDR3 DNA reads as TGTGCCAGCAGCTTAGATTTCACAGGGTCCGGGGAGCTGTTTTTT.